What follows is one TCR beta chain and its context. The target antigen is unknown. After removal of 3 bases from V and 1 base from J, the junction contained 3 bases not matched to a gene. CDR1 and CDR2 from the germline V gene are SGHRS and YFSETQ. The CDR3 contains 16 residues. Ahead of sequencing, the ViraFEST assay grew antigen-specific CD4+ T cells using viral peptide pools. Once cultured for 10 days, the cells underwent separation to obtain CD4+ T cells. A PCR test confirmed that the person had SARS-CoV-2 infection between March and December 2020. A density of approximately 2 million PBMC per well was used; these cells were cultured with approximately 9.1 IU/ml IL-2 and approximately 10 ug/ml peptides. The entry originates in a study of vaccination effects on CD4 cells after COVID-19. The data were produced by immunoSEQ multiplex PCR, yet TCRdb's version contains in-frame clones alone and is incomplete. The table shows roughly 70,000 clones, with 65% to 85% occurring only once.

The sequence was obtained from a human donor who had a prior SARS-CoV-2 infection. Here the sequenced sample was CD4+ T cells from PBMCs cultured with HIV peptides, taken before COVID-19 vaccination. Subset given: HIV-1 Nef peptide pool negative control/reference culture. The V gene is TRBV5-1, the J gene TRBJ2-5; TRBD2 matches 13 bases. The chain's CDR3 is CASSWGLAGTQETQYF. The DNA of the CDR3 is TGCGCCAGCAGCTGGGGACTAGCGGGGACCCAAGAGACCCAGTACTTC.